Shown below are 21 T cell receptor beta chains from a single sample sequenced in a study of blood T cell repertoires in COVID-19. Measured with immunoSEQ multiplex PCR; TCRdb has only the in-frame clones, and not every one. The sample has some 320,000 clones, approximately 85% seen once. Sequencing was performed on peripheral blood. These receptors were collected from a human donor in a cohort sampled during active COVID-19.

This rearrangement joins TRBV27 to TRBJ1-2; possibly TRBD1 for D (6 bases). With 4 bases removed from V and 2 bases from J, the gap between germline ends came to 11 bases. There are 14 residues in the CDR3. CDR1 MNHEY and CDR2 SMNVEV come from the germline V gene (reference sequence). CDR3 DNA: TGTGCCAGCAGTTCGAAGGACAGCAACTATGGCTACACCTTC. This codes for CASSSKDSNYGYTF.

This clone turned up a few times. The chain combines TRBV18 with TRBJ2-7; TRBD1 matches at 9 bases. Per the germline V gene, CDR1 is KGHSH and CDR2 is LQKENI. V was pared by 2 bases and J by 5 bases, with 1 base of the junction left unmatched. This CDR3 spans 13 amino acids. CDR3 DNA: TGTGCCAGCTCACCAGGGACAGGGAACGAGCAGTACTTC. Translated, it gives CASSPGTGNEQYF.

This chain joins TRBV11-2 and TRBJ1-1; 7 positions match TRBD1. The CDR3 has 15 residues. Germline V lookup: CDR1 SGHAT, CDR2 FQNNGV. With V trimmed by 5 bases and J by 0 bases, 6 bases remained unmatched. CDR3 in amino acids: CASSTRTGMNTEAFF. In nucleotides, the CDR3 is TGTGCCAGCAGCACCCGGACAGGAATGAACACTGAAGCTTTCTTT. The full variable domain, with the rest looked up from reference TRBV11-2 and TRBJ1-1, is EAGVAQSPRYKIIEKRQSVAFWCNPISGHATLYWYQQILGQGPKLLIQFQNNGVVDDSQLPKDRFSAERLKGVDSTLKIQPAKLEDSAVYLCASSTRTGMNTEAFFGQGTRLTVV.

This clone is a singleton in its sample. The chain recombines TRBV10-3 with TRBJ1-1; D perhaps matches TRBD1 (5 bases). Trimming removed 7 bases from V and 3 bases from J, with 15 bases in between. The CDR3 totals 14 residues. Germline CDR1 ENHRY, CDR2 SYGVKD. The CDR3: CAITPDILYTEAFF. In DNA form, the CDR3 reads TGTGCCATCACTCCGGACATCCTATACACTGAAGCTTTCTTT.

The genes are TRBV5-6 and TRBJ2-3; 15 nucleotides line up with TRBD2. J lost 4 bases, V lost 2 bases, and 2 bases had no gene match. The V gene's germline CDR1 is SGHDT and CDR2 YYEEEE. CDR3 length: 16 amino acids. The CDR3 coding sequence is TGTGCCAGCAGCTTCGGACTAGCGGGGGGGGCAGATACGCAGTATTTT. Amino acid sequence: CASSFGLAGGADTQYF.

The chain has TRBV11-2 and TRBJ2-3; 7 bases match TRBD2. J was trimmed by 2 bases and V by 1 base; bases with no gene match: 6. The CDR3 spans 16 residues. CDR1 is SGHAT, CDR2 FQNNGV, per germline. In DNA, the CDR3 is TGTGCCAGCAGCTTAGTGGGCGGGGGAATCACAGATACGCAGTATTTT. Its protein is CASSLVGGGITDTQYF.

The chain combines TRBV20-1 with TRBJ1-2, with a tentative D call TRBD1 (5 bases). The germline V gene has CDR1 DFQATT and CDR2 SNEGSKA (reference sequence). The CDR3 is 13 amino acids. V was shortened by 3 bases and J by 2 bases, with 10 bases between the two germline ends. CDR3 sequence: CSASSGNNYGYTF. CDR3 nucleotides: TGCAGTGCTAGTTCAGGGAACAACTATGGCTACACCTTC.

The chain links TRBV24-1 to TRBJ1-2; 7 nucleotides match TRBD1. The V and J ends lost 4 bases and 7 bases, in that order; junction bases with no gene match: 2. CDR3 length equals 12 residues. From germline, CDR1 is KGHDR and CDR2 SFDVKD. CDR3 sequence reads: CATSEDRAGYTF. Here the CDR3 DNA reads TGTGCCACCAGTGAAGACAGGGCTGGCTACACCTTC.

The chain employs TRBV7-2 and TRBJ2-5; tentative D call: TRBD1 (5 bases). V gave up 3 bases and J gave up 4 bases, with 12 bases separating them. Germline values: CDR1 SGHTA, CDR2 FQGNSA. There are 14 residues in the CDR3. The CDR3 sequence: CASSLDTSGETQYF. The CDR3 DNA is TGTGCCAGCAGCTTGGACACCTCGGGAGAGACCCAGTACTTC.

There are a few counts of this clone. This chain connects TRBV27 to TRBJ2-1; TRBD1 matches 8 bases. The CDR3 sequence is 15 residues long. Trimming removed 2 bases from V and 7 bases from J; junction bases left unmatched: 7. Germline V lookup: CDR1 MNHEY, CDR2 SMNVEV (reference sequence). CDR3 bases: TGTGCCAGCAGTTTAGATACAGGGGGGAGAAATGAGCAGTTCTTC. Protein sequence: CASSLDTGGRNEQFF.

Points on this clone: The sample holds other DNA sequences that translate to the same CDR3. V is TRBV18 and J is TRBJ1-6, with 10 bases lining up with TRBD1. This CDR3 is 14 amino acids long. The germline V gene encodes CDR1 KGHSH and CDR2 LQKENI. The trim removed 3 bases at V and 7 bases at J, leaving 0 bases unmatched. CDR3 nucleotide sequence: TGTGCCAGCTCACCGGGACAGGGGAATTCACCCCTCCACTTT. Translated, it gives CASSPGQGNSPLHF. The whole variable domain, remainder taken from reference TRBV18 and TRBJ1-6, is NAGVMQNPRHLVRRRGQEARLRCSPMKGHSHVYWYRQLPEEGLKFMVYLQKENIIDESGMPKERFSAEFPKEGPSILRIQQVVRGDSAAYFCASSPGQGNSPLHFGNGTRLTVT.

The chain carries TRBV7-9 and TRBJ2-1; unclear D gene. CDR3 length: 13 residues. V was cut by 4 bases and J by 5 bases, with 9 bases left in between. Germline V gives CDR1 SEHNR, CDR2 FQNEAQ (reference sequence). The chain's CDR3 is CASSYYRDNEQFF. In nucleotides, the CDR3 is TGTGCCAGCAGCTACTACCGGGACAATGAGCAGTTCTTC. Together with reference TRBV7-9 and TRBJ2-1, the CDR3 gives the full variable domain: DTGVSQNPRHKITKRGQNVTFRCDPISEHNRLYWYRQTLGQGPEFLTYFQNEAQLEKSRLLSDRFSAERPKGSFSTLEIQRTEQGDSAMYLCASSYYRDNEQFFGPGTRLTVL.

In DNA, the CDR3 is TGTGCCAGCTCGGGGTGGACTAGCACAGATACGCAGTATTTT. Translated, it gives CASSGWTSTDTQYF. The chain joins TRBV6-5 to TRBJ2-3, with D perhaps matching TRBD2 (5 bases). Trimming left V 8 bases short and J 0 bases short, with 12 bases between. Germline CDR1 is MNHEY and CDR2 is SVGAGI. This CDR3 region has 14 residues.

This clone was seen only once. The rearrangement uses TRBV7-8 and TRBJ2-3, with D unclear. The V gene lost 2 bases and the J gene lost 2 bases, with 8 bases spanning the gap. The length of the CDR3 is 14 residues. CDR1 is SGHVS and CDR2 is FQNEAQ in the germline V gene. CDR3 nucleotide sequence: TGTGCCAGCAGCTTATTCCAGTTCACAGATACGCAGTATTTT. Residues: CASSLFQFTDTQYF. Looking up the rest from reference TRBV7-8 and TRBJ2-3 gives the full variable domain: GAGVSQSPRYKVAKRGQDVALRCDPISGHVSLFWYQQALGQGPEFLTYFQNEAQLDKSGLPSDRFFAERPEGSVSTLKIQRTQQEDSAVYLCASSLFQFTDTQYFGPGTRLTVL.

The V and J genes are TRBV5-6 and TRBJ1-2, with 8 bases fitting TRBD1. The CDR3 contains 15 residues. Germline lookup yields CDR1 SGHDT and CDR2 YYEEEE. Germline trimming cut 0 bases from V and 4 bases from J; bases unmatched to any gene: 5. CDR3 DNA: TGTGCCAGCAGCTTGGTTTCAGGGGGCGGCTATGGCTACACCTTC. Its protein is CASSLVSGGGYGYTF.

This CDR3 is CAWSNAGNQPQHF. CDR3 bases: TGTGCCTGGAGTAACGCGGGAAATCAGCCCCAGCATTTT. The V call is TRBV30, the J call TRBJ1-5; D gene unclear. Trimming removed 2 bases at V and 4 bases at J, with 9 bases between. Germline V lookup: CDR1 GTSNPN, CDR2 SVGIG (reference sequence). The CDR3 has 13 residues.

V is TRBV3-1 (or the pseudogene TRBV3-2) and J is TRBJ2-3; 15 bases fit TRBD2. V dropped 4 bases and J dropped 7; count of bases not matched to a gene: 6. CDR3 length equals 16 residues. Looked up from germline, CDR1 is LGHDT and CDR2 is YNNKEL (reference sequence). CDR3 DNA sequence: TGTGCCAGCAGCCCCGGACTAGCGGGGGGGCAAAATACGCAGTATTTT. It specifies CASSPGLAGGQNTQYF.

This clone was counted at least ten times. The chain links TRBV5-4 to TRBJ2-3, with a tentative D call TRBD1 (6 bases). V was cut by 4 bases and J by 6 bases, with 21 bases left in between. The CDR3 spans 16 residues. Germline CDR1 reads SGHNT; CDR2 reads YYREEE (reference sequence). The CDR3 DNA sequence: TGTGCCAGCAGCCCCCAGGCGGGCTTGGACAGTGATACGCAGTATTTT. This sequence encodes CASSPQAGLDSDTQYF.

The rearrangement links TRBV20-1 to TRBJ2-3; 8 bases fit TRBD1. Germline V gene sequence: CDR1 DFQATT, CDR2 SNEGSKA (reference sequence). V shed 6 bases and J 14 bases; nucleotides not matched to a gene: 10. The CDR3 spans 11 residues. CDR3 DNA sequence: TGCAGTGCCGCCCCGGGACAGGCTTCGTATTTT. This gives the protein CSAAPGQASYF.

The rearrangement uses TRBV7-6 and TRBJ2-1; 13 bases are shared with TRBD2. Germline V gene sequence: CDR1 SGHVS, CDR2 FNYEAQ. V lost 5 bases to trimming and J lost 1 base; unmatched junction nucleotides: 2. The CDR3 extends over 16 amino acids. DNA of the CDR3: TGTGCCAGCAGCCGACTAGCGGGGGGTTCCTACAATGAGCAGTTCTTC. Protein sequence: CASSRLAGGSYNEQFF.

The CDR3 sequence is CASRRDRTYEQYF. The CDR3 DNA follows: TGTGCCAGCAGGCGGGACCGGACCTACGAGCAGTACTTC. The chain combines TRBV12-3 or TRBV12-4 with TRBJ2-7, with D possibly matching TRBD2 (6 bases). CDR3 size: 13 residues. Deletions cut 6 bases from V and 2 bases from J, with 11 bases between.